Presented here are 32 T cell receptor beta chains from one specimen sequenced in a study of T cell responses to AZD1222 COVID-19 vaccine. The repertoire was sequenced with immunoSEQ multiplex PCR; TCRdb's copy has only in-frame clones and lacks some. The table lists 200,000 to 250,000 clones, 94% of them singletons. Source: peripheral blood, taken 28 days after the second dose of the MenACWY control vaccine. These receptors were collected from an adult who received the MenACWY meningococcal vaccine as a control.

The sample holds one count of this clone. The chain links TRBV7-8 to TRBJ1-1; perhaps TRBD1 as D (5 bases). Trimming removed 0 bases at V and 0 bases at J, with 14 bases between. CDR1 is SGHVS, CDR2 FQNEAQ, per germline. This CDR3 spans 17 amino acids. The chain's CDR3 is CASSLASWTYMNTEAFF. The DNA for the CDR3 is TGTGCCAGCAGCTTAGCGTCTTGGACATACATGAACACTGAAGCTTTCTTT.

This clone has only one observation. This chain uses TRBV28 with TRBJ1-4; the D is unclear. In germline, CDR1 is MDHEN, CDR2 SYDVKM. The CDR3 covers 13 residues. Between the trimmed V and J ends, which lost 2 bases and 14 bases, there was a span of 15 bases. For the CDR3, the DNA is TGTGCCAGCAGTTTAGGGTCCCTCGGGAGGCTGTTTTTT. Its translation: CASSLGSLGRLFF.

The chain joins TRBV27 to TRBJ1-6; 9 bases map to TRBD1. The CDR3 loop spans 17 amino acids. Germline CDR1 reads MNHEY; CDR2 reads SMNVEV (reference sequence). J was trimmed by 13 bases and V by 5 bases; bases with no gene match: 18. CDR3 DNA sequence: TGTGCCAGCAGTACCGTCCCGGGACAGGGAACCATTTCTCCCCTCCACTTT. Its protein product is CASSTVPGQGTISPLHF.

The J gene is TRBJ2-3, the V gene TRBV5-4, with 7 bases fitting TRBD1. The J segment lost 2 bases and the V segment lost 4 bases, leaving 7 bases of the junction unmatched. The germline V gene encodes CDR1 SGHNT and CDR2 YYREEE (reference sequence). The CDR3 runs 15 residues. As DNA, the CDR3 is TGTGCCAGCAGCGAGACAGGGATCGTCACAGATACGCAGTATTTT. The encoded protein is CASSETGIVTDTQYF.

This sequence joins TRBV6-2 or TRBV6-3 and TRBJ1-1; D is possibly TRBD1 (5 bases). CDR1 and CDR2 (germline): MNHEY, SVGEGT. V lost 6 bases and J 1 base, leaving 30 bases between the germline ends. The CDR3 consists of 20 residues. This CDR3 is CASSLGGGQTLSTKNTEAFF. The CDR3 DNA follows: TGTGCCAGCAGCTTGGGTGGCGGACAAACGCTCTCGACTAAGAACACTGAAGCTTTCTTT.

The J gene is TRBJ1-2, the V gene TRBV7-9; TRBD1 might be the D (6 bases). Trimming took 6 bases from V and 6 from J, leaving 8 bases between them. Germline V CDR1 and CDR2: SEHNR, FQNEAQ (reference sequence). The CDR3 consists of 11 residues. CDR3 loop: CASSSGDGYTF. Written as DNA, the CDR3 is TGTGCCAGCAGTTCAGGGGATGGCTACACCTTC.

The chain recombines TRBV27 with TRBJ1-3; D not resolved. V was clipped by 3 bases and J by 4 bases, with 10 bases between them. CDR3 length: 14 amino acids. CDR1 and CDR2 from the germline V gene are MNHEY and SMNVEV (reference sequence). The CDR3 reads CASSFSRLGNTIYF. DNA for the CDR3: TGTGCCAGCAGTTTCTCTAGACTGGGAAACACCATATATTTT.

V gene TRBV27 combines with J gene TRBJ1-6, with 9 bases identical to TRBD1. CDR1 and CDR2 (germline): MNHEY, SMNVEV (reference sequence). The V gene end was trimmed by 5 bases and the J gene end by 4 bases; junction bases not matched to a gene: 12. The CDR3 extends over 18 amino acids. Here the CDR3 reads CASSNKGTGNGYNSPLHF. The DNA for the CDR3 is TGTGCCAGCAGTAATAAGGGGACAGGGAACGGATATAATTCACCCCTCCACTTT.

The chain uses TRBV7-8 and TRBJ1-4; 7 nucleotides agree with TRBD1. V lost 4 bases, J lost 5 bases, and 4 bases stayed unmatched. The CDR3 is made up of 14 amino acids. Germline V gene data show CDR1 as SGHVS and CDR2 as FQNEAQ. CDR3 nucleotides: TGTGCCAGCAGCTCGGACAGGCTGAATGAAAAACTGTTTTTT. The encoded protein is CASSSDRLNEKLFF.

V gene TRBV6-5 combines with J gene TRBJ2-7, with D perhaps matching TRBD1 or TRBD2 (5 bases each). Looked up from germline, CDR1 is MNHEY and CDR2 is SVGAGI. The CDR3 contains 14 residues. V lost 4 bases to trimming and J lost 2 bases, with 12 bases between them. CDR3 protein: CASSLTPGPYEQYF. The CDR3 nucleotides are TGTGCCAGCAGTTTGACCCCGGGACCCTACGAGCAGTACTTC.

This clone was seen once. The V and J genes are TRBV28 and TRBJ1-2; D is unresolved. Germline lookup yields CDR1 MDHEN and CDR2 SYDVKM. Trimming shortened V by 3 bases and J by 6 bases, and 11 bases separated the two germline ends. CDR3 length: 13 amino acids. The CDR3 DNA reads as TGTGCCAGCAGTTTGACCAGGCGGCATGGCTACACCTTC. This gives the protein CASSLTRRHGYTF.

The V gene is TRBV5-6, the J gene TRBJ2-2, with 7 bases matching TRBD2. V was clipped by 2 bases and J by 7 bases; unmatched bases: 5. From germline, CDR1 is SGHDT and CDR2 YYEEEE. This CDR3 contains 14 residues. CDR3 nucleotide sequence: TGTGCCAGCAGCTTCGGACTAGAGGTCGGGGAGCTGTTTTTT. Translated, it gives CASSFGLEVGELFF.

The chain combines TRBV7-8 with TRBJ2-7, with D perhaps TRBD2 (6 bases). The CDR3 runs 13 residues. Trimming took off 5 bases at V and 1 base at J, with 9 bases between the two ends. Germline assignment: CDR1 SGHVS and CDR2 FQNEAQ. CDR3 sequence reads: CASSPGTSYEQYF. CDR3 sequence (DNA): TGTGCCAGCAGCCCCGGGACTTCCTACGAGCAGTACTTC.

The chain employs TRBV19 and TRBJ2-6; D is unresolved. Looked up from germline, CDR1 is LNHDA and CDR2 is SQIVND (reference sequence). This CDR3 is 17 amino acids long. V shed 4 bases and J shed 2 bases, with 15 bases lying between them. The CDR3 nucleotides are TGTGCCAGTAGTACCTCCCAGTTGAGAACTGGGGCCAACGTCCTGACTTTC. Protein sequence: CASSTSQLRTGANVLTF.

This chain links TRBV7-2 with TRBJ1-2, with TRBD1 matching 7 bases. The germline V gene encodes CDR1 SGHTA and CDR2 FQGNSA. CDR3 length: 14 residues. J gave up 4 bases and V 5 bases, and 7 bases lay outside the gene matches. The DNA for the CDR3 is TGTGCCAGCAGCCCTCCGGGACAGATCTATGGCTACACCTTC. Translated: CASSPPGQIYGYTF.

The V call is TRBV28, the J call TRBJ2-5; possibly TRBD1 or TRBD2 for D (6 bases each). V dropped 5 bases and J dropped 5 bases, with 18 bases sitting between them. The CDR3 consists of 15 residues. The germline V gene has CDR1 MDHEN and CDR2 SYDVKM. The chain's CDR3 is CASSPLRGAQETQYF. The CDR3 bases are TGTGCCAGCAGTCCCCTAAGGGGGGCGCAGGAGACCCAGTACTTC.

This clone was detected once. The chain uses TRBV30 and TRBJ1-4; weak D call: TRBD1 (5 bases). The CDR3 runs to 13 residues. Germline CDR1 and CDR2: GTSNPN and SVGIG (reference sequence). Trimming stripped 2 bases from V and 8 bases from J, with 12 bases between. CDR3 residues: CAWSLVDSEKLFF. The CDR3 DNA reads TGTGCCTGGAGTCTCGTCGACAGCGAAAAACTGTTTTTT.

The rearrangement uses TRBV9 and TRBJ1-1; no firm D call. Trimming took off 0 bases at V and 5 bases at J, with 11 bases between the two ends. Germline V gene lookup returns CDR1 SGDLS and CDR2 YYNGEE. This CDR3 has 14 amino acids. CDR3 sequence (DNA): TGTGCCAGCAGCGTAGCCGGGGTTGGGACTGAAGCTTTCTTT. It specifies CASSVAGVGTEAFF.

This chain links TRBV5-1 with TRBJ1-2, with D possibly being TRBD1 (5 bases). Trimming took off 4 bases at V and 5 bases at J, with 12 bases between the two ends. The CDR3 totals 13 residues. CDR1 and CDR2 (germline): SGHRS, YFSETQ. This CDR3 is CASSRNGGYGYTF. The CDR3 DNA follows: TGCGCCAGCAGCCGGAACGGGGGATATGGCTACACCTTC.

The chain carries TRBV28 and TRBJ1-2; D perhaps matches TRBD1 (5 bases). V dropped 2 bases and J dropped 7 bases, with 8 bases sitting between them. CDR3 length equals 12 residues. From germline, CDR1 is MDHEN and CDR2 SYDVKM. In DNA form, the CDR3 reads TGTGCCAGCAGTTTAAGGGGAGCTGGCTACACCTTC. It is translated as CASSLRGAGYTF.

This chain connects TRBV9 to TRBJ2-7; no clear D. Germline CDR1 and CDR2: SGDLS and YYNGEE. Trimming left V 3 bases short and J 3 bases short, with 16 bases between. There are 15 residues in the CDR3. CDR3 protein: CASSARSGPLYEQYF. CDR3 bases: TGTGCCAGCAGCGCCCGGTCCGGCCCCCTCTACGAGCAGTACTTC.

The chain joins TRBV27 to TRBJ1-1; 7 bases map to TRBD1. CDR3 length: 14 residues. Germline V gene lookup returns CDR1 MNHEY and CDR2 SMNVEV (reference sequence). V shed 1 base and J 1 base; nucleotides not matched to a gene: 0. Here the CDR3 reads CASSLWDRNTEAFF. CDR3 coding DNA: TGTGCCAGCAGTTTATGGGACAGGAACACTGAAGCTTTCTTT.

The chain joins TRBV7-9 to TRBJ2-1, with TRBD1 matching 9 bases. From germline, CDR1 is SEHNR and CDR2 FQNEAQ (reference sequence). V lost 3 bases to trimming and J lost 7 bases; unmatched junction nucleotides: 4. The CDR3 spans 14 residues. This chain's CDR3 is CASSFSGTGNEQFF. In DNA form, the CDR3 reads TGTGCCAGCAGCTTCTCCGGGACAGGGAATGAGCAGTTCTTC.

The chain employs TRBV23-1 and TRBJ2-3, with D unresolved. TRBV23-1 is marked as an open reading frame, function uncertain. The V and J ends lost 0 bases and 2 bases respectively, with 18 bases between them. This CDR3 comprises 18 residues. CDR3 sequence reads: CASSQSAQGANLTDTQYF. CDR3 coding DNA: TGCGCCAGCAGTCAATCCGCCCAAGGAGCAAACCTCACAGATACGCAGTATTTT.

The rearrangement joins TRBV28 to TRBJ2-5; possible D gene TRBD2, 6 bases. The CDR3 spans 15 residues. Germline V gives CDR1 MDHEN, CDR2 SYDVKM. Trimming pared 6 bases from V and 1 base from J, leaving 15 bases between. The CDR3 loop reads CASSTIRGTQETQYF. In DNA, the CDR3 is TGTGCCAGCAGCACCATCCGGGGGACCCAAGAGACCCAGTACTTC.

V is TRBV7-9 and J is TRBJ1-1; D possibly corresponds to TRBD1 (5 bases). Trimming left V 8 bases short and J 1 base short, with 14 bases between. Germline V gene sequence: CDR1 SEHNR, CDR2 FQNEAQ (reference sequence). The CDR3 loop spans 14 amino acids. CDR3 bases: TGTGCCAGCTCAGTGGGGCGTCCGAACACTGAAGCTTTCTTT. As protein: CASSVGRPNTEAFF.

The J gene is TRBJ2-6, the V gene TRBV27; no clear D gene. This CDR3 spans 13 amino acids. V shed 3 bases and J shed 4 bases, with 4 bases lying between them. Germline CDR1 and CDR2: MNHEY and SMNVEV (reference sequence). CDR3 amino acids: CASSLSGANVLTF. The CDR3 coding sequence is TGTGCCAGCAGTTTGTCAGGGGCCAACGTCCTGACTTTC.

The J gene is TRBJ1-5, the V gene TRBV6-5; D uncertain. Germline CDR1 reads MNHEY; CDR2 reads SVGAGI. The CDR3 is 13 residues long. With 7 bases removed from V and 5 bases from J, the gap between germline ends came to 12 bases. The CDR3 spells CASTAHRDQPQHF. The CDR3 region has the DNA TGTGCCAGCACCGCCCACCGGGATCAGCCCCAGCATTTT.

The genes are TRBV6-2 or TRBV6-3 and TRBJ2-7, with D perhaps matching TRBD1 (5 bases). The V gene lost 4 bases and the J gene lost 6 bases, with 28 bases spanning the gap. CDR3 length: 18 amino acids. CDR1 and CDR2 (germline): MNHEY, SVGEGT. The CDR3 sequence is CASSSTGTLRAVLGEQYF. The CDR3 nucleotides are TGTGCCAGCAGTTCAACAGGAACCCTACGAGCAGTACTGGGCGAGCAGTACTTC.

This chain uses TRBV29-1 with TRBJ2-1; no reliable D call. Trimming shortened V by 7 bases and J by 2 bases, and 15 bases separated the two germline ends. CDR3 length: 14 amino acids. From germline, CDR1 is SQVTM and CDR2 ANQGSEA. The CDR3 protein is CSGEEHYPYNEQFF. CDR3 DNA: TGCAGCGGCGAAGAACATTACCCCTACAATGAGCAGTTCTTC.

The chain combines TRBV24-1 with TRBJ2-3, with 8 bases fitting TRBD2. J was trimmed by 3 bases and V by 7 bases; bases with no gene match: 2. The CDR3 runs 13 residues. CDR1 is KGHDR, CDR2 SFDVKD, per germline. The DNA for the CDR3 is TGTGCCACCAGGACTAGCGAAACAGATACGCAGTATTTT. This translates into CATRTSETDTQYF.

The chain combines TRBV7-2 with TRBJ1-5; 7 nucleotides match TRBD1. Germline CDR1 reads SGHTA; CDR2 reads FQGNSA. J gave up 2 bases and V 3 bases, and 4 bases lay outside the gene matches. The CDR3 length is 15 residues. DNA of the CDR3: TGTGCCAGCAGCTTCGACAGGGATCGCAATCAGCCCCAGCATTTT. Amino acids: CASSFDRDRNQPQHF. The variable domain in full, completed from reference TRBV7-2 and TRBJ1-5, reads GAGVSQSPSNKVTEKGKDVELRCDPISGHTALYWYRQSLGQGLEFLIYFQGNSAPDKSGLPSDRFSAERTGGSVSTLTIQRTQQEDSAVYLCASSFDRDRNQPQHFGDGTRLSIL.